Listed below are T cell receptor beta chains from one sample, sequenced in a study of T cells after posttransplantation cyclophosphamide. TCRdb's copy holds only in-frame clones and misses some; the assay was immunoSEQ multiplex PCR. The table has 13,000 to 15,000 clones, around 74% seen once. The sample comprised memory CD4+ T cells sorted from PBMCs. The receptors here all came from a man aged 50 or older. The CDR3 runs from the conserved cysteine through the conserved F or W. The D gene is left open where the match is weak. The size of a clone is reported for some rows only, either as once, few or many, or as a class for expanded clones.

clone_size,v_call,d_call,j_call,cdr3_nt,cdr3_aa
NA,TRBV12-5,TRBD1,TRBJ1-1,TGTGCTAGTGGTTTGGTACAGGGGATTAACACTGAAGCTTTCTTT,CASGLVQGINTEAFF
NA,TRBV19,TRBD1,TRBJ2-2,TGTGCCAGTAGTCAAGGGACAGGGGAGACCCGGGAGCTGTTTTTT,CASSQGTGETRELFF
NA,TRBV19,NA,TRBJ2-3,TGTGCCAGTAGTATAGCTTCCCAGGATACGCAGTATTTT,CASSIASQDTQYF
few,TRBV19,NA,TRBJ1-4,TGTGCCAGTAGTATTTCGGGACACCGTAATGAAAAACTGTTTTTT,CASSISGHRNEKLFF
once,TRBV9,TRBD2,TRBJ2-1,TGTGCCAGCAGCGCTACAGCGGGAGCTGTGTTCTTC,CASSATAGAVFF
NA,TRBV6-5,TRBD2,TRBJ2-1,TGTGCCAGCAGTTCGCGACTAGCGGGAGATAATGAGCAGTTCTTC,CASSSRLAGDNEQFF
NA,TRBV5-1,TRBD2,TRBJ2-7,TGCGCCAGCAGCTTGCTAGCGGGGGGCGGCGAGCAGTACTTC,CASSLLAGGGEQYF
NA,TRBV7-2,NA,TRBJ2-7,TGTGCCAGCAGCACCTCCGTAGTGCACGAGCAGTACTTC,CASSTSVVHEQYF
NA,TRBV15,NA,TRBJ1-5,TGTGCCACCAGCAGAGACGGCGGGACTTATCAGCCCCAGCATTTT,CATSRDGGTYQPQHF
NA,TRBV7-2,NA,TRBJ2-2,TGTGCCAGCAGCCGCGTCTTGGACAGCTGGAACACCGGGGAGCTGTTTTTT,CASSRVLDSWNTGELFF
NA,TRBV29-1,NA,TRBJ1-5,TGCAGCGCAAAGGACGGGGATCAGCCCCAGCATTTT,CSAKDGDQPQHF
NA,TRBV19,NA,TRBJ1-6,TGTGCCAGTGGCCCCCGTATGACAGATCTATATAATTCACCCCTCCACTTT,CASGPRMTDLYNSPLHF
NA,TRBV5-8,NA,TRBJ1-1,TGTGCCAGCAGCTTGGGGCAGTTCGGAGCTGAAGCTTTCTTT,CASSLGQFGAEAFF
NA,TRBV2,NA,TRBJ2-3,TGTGCCTCCGGCGGGGAAGTGGGAGATACGCAGTATTTT,CASGGEVGDTQYF
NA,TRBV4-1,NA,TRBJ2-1,TGCGCCAGCAGCCCCTATACCGGACTGTACAATGAGCAGTTCTTC,CASSPYTGLYNEQFF
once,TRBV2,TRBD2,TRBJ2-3,TGTGCCAGCAGTGAAGTTACTAGCGACCTTCAAGATACGCAGTATTTT,CASSEVTSDLQDTQYF
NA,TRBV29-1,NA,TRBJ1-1,TGCAGCGTTGACCCGTCGGGGTCGGCCACTGAAGCTTTCTTT,CSVDPSGSATEAFF
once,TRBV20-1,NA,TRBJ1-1,TGCAGTGCTGGGAGAGCTTTCTTT,CSAGRAFF
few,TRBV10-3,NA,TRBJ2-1,TGTGCCAGCAGTACAGGGTACTTAGGGTACAATGAGCAGTTCTTC,CASSTGYLGYNEQFF
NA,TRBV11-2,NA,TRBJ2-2,TGTGCCAGCAGCAGTTGGAGCGTCGCCGGGGAGCTGTTTTTT,CASSSWSVAGELFF
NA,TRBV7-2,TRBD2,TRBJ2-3,TGTGCCAGCAGCACCCGTAGCGGGGGGGTAAAGTTGGTAGATACGCAGTATTTT,CASSTRSGGVKLVDTQYF
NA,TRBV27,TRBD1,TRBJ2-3,TGTGCCAGCTGGGGGACAGTCGACACAGATACGCAGTATTTT,CASWGTVDTDTQYF
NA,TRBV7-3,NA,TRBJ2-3,TGTGCCAGCAGCGGCGGCTTAAACACAGATACGCAGTATTTT,CASSGGLNTDTQYF
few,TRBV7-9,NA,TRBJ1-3,TGTGCCGTCAAAGAGTCTTCCGGAAACACCATATATTTT,CAVKESSGNTIYF
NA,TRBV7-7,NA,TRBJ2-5,TGTGCTAGCAGCTTAGCTGGCAGGGGCCAAGAGACCCAGTACTTC,CASSLAGRGQETQYF
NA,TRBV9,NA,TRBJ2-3,TGTGCCAGCAGCAAACGGTCCAACACAGATACGCAGTATTTT,CASSKRSNTDTQYF
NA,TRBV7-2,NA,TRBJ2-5,TGTGCCAGCAGCCAGAGGCGGCAGACCCAAGAGACCCAGTACTTC,CASSQRRQTQETQYF
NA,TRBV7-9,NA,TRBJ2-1,TGTGCCAGCAGCTTTTACCAAGCTGGAGGGGGCCGCGATGAGCAGTTCTTC,CASSFYQAGGGRDEQFF
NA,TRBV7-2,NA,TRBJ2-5,TGTGCCAGCAGCTTAGACAGAGAGACCCAGTACTTC,CASSLDRETQYF
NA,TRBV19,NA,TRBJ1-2,TGTGCCAGTAGTCTTCGTAGCTATAGCTACACCTTC,CASSLRSYSYTF
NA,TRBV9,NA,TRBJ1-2,TGTGCCAGCAGCCGTGGGGGCAGCTGGGAAAACTATGGCTACACCTTC,CASSRGGSWENYGYTF
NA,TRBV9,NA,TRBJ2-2,TGTGCCAGCAGCCAGGACAGTAACACCGGGGAGCTGTTTTTT,CASSQDSNTGELFF
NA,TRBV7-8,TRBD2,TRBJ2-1,TGTGCCAGCAGCTCCAGCGGGGGCGACAATGAGCAGTTCTTC,CASSSSGGDNEQFF